Listed below are T cell receptor beta chains from one sample, sequenced in a study of blood T cell repertoires in COVID-19. TCRdb's table, derived via immunoSEQ multiplex PCR, lists solely in-frame clones and lacks some. This sample carries a few hundred thousand clones, nearly 90% of them seen once, and the ten largest clones take 1.7%. The sample was PBMCs or T cells enriched from blood (not recorded which). The source of these receptors is a woman in her 30s who had recovered from COVID-19. Both conserved end residues are part of each CDR3. Fields, in order: V gene, clone size, J gene, CDR3 length, CDR3 protein. Clone size is stated in some rows and not others, as once, few, many or a class when expanded.

V: TRBV27; size: .; J: TRBJ2-7; length: 15; CDR3: CASKVAGGSSYEQYF
V: TRBV24-1; size: once; J: TRBJ2-2; length: 16; CDR3: CATSDSSGPNTGELFF
V: TRBV18; size: .; J: TRBJ1-2; length: 13; CDR3: CASSKDRDYGYTF
V: TRBV3-1/TRBV3-2; size: .; J: TRBJ1-2; length: 18; CDR3: CASSRYSGGAAVDRGYTF
V: TRBV5-1; size: .; J: TRBJ1-5; length: 16; CDR3: CASSAGSGDFNQPQHF
V: TRBV29-1; size: .; J: TRBJ2-5; length: 10; CDR3: CSVVRETQYF
V: TRBV5-1; size: .; J: TRBJ1-3; length: 14; CDR3: CASSPRGVGHTIYF
V: TRBV12-3/TRBV12-4; size: once; J: TRBJ1-2; length: 12; CDR3: CAVKGDSAGYTF
V: TRBV28; size: .; J: TRBJ2-1; length: 16; CDR3: CASIPEQREVYNEQFF
V: TRBV6-5; size: .; J: TRBJ2-7; length: 14; CDR3: CASSYLRSSYEQYF
V: TRBV6-5; size: .; J: TRBJ1-1; length: 14; CDR3: CASSRGQINTEAFF
V: TRBV6-2/TRBV6-3; size: .; J: TRBJ2-2; length: 15; CDR3: CASSPSGRGAGELFF
V: TRBV11-2; size: .; J: TRBJ2-7; length: 14; CDR3: CASSMGRAHYEQYF
V: TRBV7-2; size: .; J: TRBJ1-2; length: 14; CDR3: CASSSSTGGYGYTF
V: TRBV11-2; size: .; J: TRBJ2-1; length: 16; CDR3: CASSPLAGAGYNEQFF
V: TRBV7-2; size: .; J: TRBJ2-5; length: 16; CDR3: CASSGDSGGAEETQYF
V: TRBV7-2; size: once; J: TRBJ1-1; length: 17; CDR3: CASSLGHRVSMNTEAFF
V: TRBV5-1; size: .; J: TRBJ2-1; length: 14; CDR3: CASIGDSTYNEQFF
V: TRBV12-5; size: .; J: TRBJ2-2; length: 14; CDR3: CASGLGEAGGELFF